Below, 20 T cell receptor beta chains from the same sample are listed, as sequenced in a study of regulatory T cells in long-lasting Graves disease. Time point: newly diagnosed GD, antithyroid drugs for less than 3 months. Making the TCR library involved RNA that had been extracted from PBMCs. The authors built TCR beta libraries using iRepertoire HTBI primers and Arm-PCR of CDR3 regions. TCRdb processed the multiplex PCR reads anew with MiXCR; each CDR3 protein has one entry. The profile shows around 480,000 distinct CDR3 sequences, around 15% of them singletons. These data also featured in a second study, about T cells in Graves' hyperthyroidism and ophthalmopathy.

Specimen: peripheral blood mononuclear cells (PBMCs), collected at new diagnosis, from a patient treated with antithyroid drugs. The receptors originated from a woman aged 35 to 59 with Graves disease.

This clonotype was observed many times. The chain employs TRBV12-5 and TRBJ1-1; D might be TRBD1 (5 bases). Per the germline V gene, CDR1 is LGHNT and CDR2 is FRNRAP. The CDR3 is 15 amino acids. V lost 0 bases, J lost 11 bases, and 19 bases lay in between. CDR3 in DNA: TGTGCTAGTGGTTTGGTACCCCACCGTGCATCAGGGGCTTTCTTT. It is translated as CASGLVPHRASGAFF.

Ten or more counts support this clonotype. This chain connects TRBV6-5 to TRBJ1-1; D unresolved. CDR1 is MNHEY, CDR2 SVGAGI, per germline. The length of the CDR3 is 14 residues. The V end lost 0 bases, the J end lost 2 bases, and 7 bases lay between the germline ends. This CDR3 reads CASSYSTLNTEAFF. The DNA of the CDR3 is TGTGCCAGCAGTTACTCGACACTAAACACTGAAGCTTTCTTT.

The chain links TRBV24-1 to TRBJ1-4, with D possibly matching TRBD1 (6 bases). V lost 4 bases, J lost 0 bases, and 11 bases lay in between. The CDR3 extends over 16 amino acids. Germline CDR1 is KGHDR and CDR2 is SFDVKD. CDR3 nucleotides: TGTGCCACCAGTGACGCAGGGGCTGCAACTAATGAAAAACTGTTTTTT. Its protein is CATSDAGAATNEKLFF.

As to this clonotype: This may be a read error, as it is one base from a much larger clone. This sequence joins TRBV6-1 and TRBJ2-1; TRBD1 aligns across 7 bases. The germline V gene has CDR1 MNHNS and CDR2 SASEGT. The CDR3 consists of 15 residues. The ends lost 6 bases at V and 10 bases at J; junction bases unmatched: 15. CDR3 in amino acids: CASSQRQGTHYEQFF. DNA of the CDR3: TGTGCCAGCAGCCAACGACAGGGAACCCACTACGAGCAGTTCTTC.

At least ten counts were recorded for this clonotype. The CDR3 nucleotides read TGTGCCATTGAAGGACAGGGGGCGGGCGAGCAGTACTTC. Translation gives CAIEGQGAGEQYF. The rearrangement links TRBV2 to TRBJ2-7; 11 nucleotides match TRBD1. Germline-derived CDR1 and CDR2 are SNHLY and FYNNEI. The CDR3 consists of 13 residues. J gave up 6 bases and V 10 bases, and 8 bases lay outside the gene matches.

This clonotype was seen ten or more times. The chain couples TRBV12-3 or TRBV12-4 to TRBJ1-2; D is possibly TRBD1 (6 bases). This CDR3 region has 12 residues. V was clipped by 6 bases and J by 2 bases, with 7 bases between them. The CDR3 DNA is TGTGCCAGCAGACAGGGCAACTATGGCTACACCTTC. The encoded protein is CASRQGNYGYTF.

This clonotype was observed many times. The chain joins TRBV28 to TRBJ2-7, with D perhaps TRBD1 (6 bases). Per germline, CDR1 MDHEN and CDR2 SYDVKM. The CDR3 contains 13 residues. The V end was cut by 10 bases, the J end by 6 bases, with 19 bases between. CDR3 residues: CATRRTDTFEQYF. CDR3 nucleotide sequence: TGTGCCACCCGCCGGACAGACACCTTCGAGCAGTACTTC. Supplemented by reference TRBV28 and TRBJ2-7, the full variable domain reads DVKVTQSSRYLVKRTGEKVFLECVQDMDHENMFWYRQDPGLGLRLIYFSYDVKMKEKGDIPEGYSVSREKKERFSLILESASTNQTSMYLCATRRTDTFEQYFGPGTRLTVT.

This clonotype was seen many times. This chain uses TRBV6-2 or TRBV6-3 with TRBJ1-3, with D unclear. This CDR3 region has 14 residues. CDR1 is MNHEY, CDR2 SVGEGT, per germline. Trimming pared 4 bases from V and 0 bases from J, leaving 7 bases between. The CDR3 loop reads CASSSGSSGNTIYF. DNA for the CDR3: TGTGCCAGCAGTTCCGGGAGCTCTGGAAACACCATATATTTT.

Worth noting for this clonotype: Since a far larger clone is one base different, this is likely a read error. V gene TRBV4-1 combines with J gene TRBJ2-1, with D possibly being TRBD1 or TRBD2 (6 bases each). The CDR3 contains 16 residues. Per germline, CDR1 MGHRA and CDR2 YSYEKL. Here the CDR3 DNA reads TGTGCCAGCAGCCAAACTAGCAGGGGTGACTACAATGAGCAGTTCTTC. Encoded protein: CASSQTSRGDYNEQFF.

Only a few counts were recorded for this clonotype. The rearrangement joins TRBV19 to TRBJ2-2; TRBD1 agrees at 10 bases. The CDR3 extends over 15 amino acids. Germline V gene data show CDR1 as LNHDA and CDR2 as SQIVND (reference sequence). With 3 bases clipped from V and 5 bases from J, the junction kept 3 bases outside the gene matches. CDR3 loop: CASSMGQGNTGELFF. The DNA for the CDR3 is TGTGCCAGTAGTATGGGACAGGGGAATACCGGGGAGCTGTTTTTT. Full variable domain (remainder filled in from reference TRBV19 and TRBJ2-2): DGGITQSPKYLFRKEGQNVTLSCEQNLNHDAMYWYRQDPGQGLRLIYYSQIVNDFQKGDIAEGYSVSREKKESFPLTVTSAQKNPTAFYLCASSMGQGNTGELFFGEGSRLTVL.

The rearrangement links TRBV24-1 to TRBJ1-2, with TRBD1 matching 8 bases. J lost 4 bases, V lost 5 bases, and 8 bases had no gene match. The germline CDR1 and CDR2 sequences are KGHDR and SFDVKD. The CDR3 covers 15 residues. The CDR3 region is CATSAHRGNVYGYTF. CDR3 nucleotides: TGTGCCACCAGTGCCCACAGGGGGAACGTCTATGGCTACACCTTC.

This clonotype was detected only a few times. The J gene is TRBJ2-7, the V gene TRBV3-1; 8 bases align to TRBD1. CDR3 size: 15 residues. The trim removed 4 bases at V and 4 bases at J, leaving 9 bases unmatched. The germline V gene has CDR1 LGHDT and CDR2 YNNKEL (reference sequence). This CDR3 is CASSPWDRRVYEQYF. DNA for the CDR3: TGTGCCAGCAGCCCTTGGGACAGGAGGGTATACGAGCAGTACTTC.

This clonotype has ten or more counts. The chain employs TRBV2 and TRBJ2-1; possible D gene TRBD1, 5 bases. The germline gives CDR1 SNHLY, CDR2 FYNNEI. The CDR3 runs 13 residues. Trimming took 8 bases from V and 9 from J, leaving 17 bases between them. Here the CDR3 DNA reads TGTGCCAGCTCTCGCCTAGGGGTCGGTGAGCAGTTCTTC. Its protein product is CASSRLGVGEQFF.

The J gene is TRBJ2-2, the V gene TRBV20-1; D is unresolved. Trimming took off 6 bases at V and 1 base at J, with 18 bases between the two ends. Per the germline V gene, CDR1 is DFQATT and CDR2 is SNEGSKA (reference sequence). This CDR3 contains 16 residues. The CDR3 DNA reads TGCAGTGCCCTTAGCCCATTCAAGGGGAACACCGGGGAGCTGTTTTTT. It is translated as CSALSPFKGNTGELFF.

The table lists this clonotype with a few counts. This sequence joins TRBV5-4 and TRBJ2-5; 10 nucleotides match TRBD1. The CDR3 contains 15 residues. V shed 0 bases, J shed 6 bases, and the junction held 5 bases outside the gene matches. Germline loops: CDR1 SGHNT, CDR2 YYREEE (reference sequence). The CDR3 loop is CASSLATGGLKTQYF. The CDR3 nucleotides read TGTGCCAGCAGCTTGGCGACAGGGGGCTTGAAGACCCAGTACTTC.

The chain uses TRBV9 and TRBJ2-3; 13 nucleotides agree with TRBD2. The germline gives CDR1 SGDLS, CDR2 YYNGEE. V gave up 1 base and J gave up 5 bases; unmatched junction bases: 4. The CDR3 is 16 amino acids. CDR3 nucleotide sequence: TGTGCCAGCAGCGTAACTAGCGGGGGGGGGGGAGATACGCAGTATTTT. Protein sequence: CASSVTSGGGGDTQYF. Full variable domain (missing parts from reference TRBV9 and TRBJ2-3): DSGVTQTPKHLITATGQRVTLRCSPRSGDLSVYWYQQSLDQGLQFLIQYYNGEERAKGNILERFSAQQFPDLHSELNLSSLELGDSALYFCASSVTSGGGGDTQYFGPGTRLTVL.

A single count supports this clonotype. This chain connects TRBV6-1 to TRBJ1-1; TRBD1 might be the D (5 bases). The V gene's germline CDR1 is MNHNS and CDR2 SASEGT. V was trimmed by 3 bases and J by 0 bases, leaving 8 bases between them. This CDR3 is built from 14 residues. CDR3 DNA: TGTGCCAGCAGTGACGACAGAATGAACACTGAAGCTTTCTTT. Protein product: CASSDDRMNTEAFF.

This clonotype was found many times. The V and J genes are TRBV6-1 and TRBJ2-1; 7 bases agree with TRBD1. CDR1 and CDR2 (germline): MNHNS, SASEGT. V was clipped by 5 bases and J by 6 bases; unmatched bases: 10. The CDR3 is 15 residues long. CDR3 bases: TGTGCCAGCAGTCATACGACAGGGTCGGGCAATGAGCAGTTCTTC. It yields the protein CASSHTTGSGNEQFF.

V is TRBV10-3 and J is TRBJ1-2; tentatively, D is TRBD1 (6 bases). Germline V gives CDR1 ENHRY, CDR2 SYGVKD. Between the trimmed V and J ends, which lost 8 bases and 8 bases, there was a span of 15 bases. CDR3 length equals 12 residues. The CDR3 DNA reads as TGTGCCATCTCAGAGGGGGGCACGGGCTACACCTTC. As protein: CAISEGGTGYTF.

This clonotype was observed many times. This chain uses TRBV5-1 with TRBJ2-5; TRBD2 might be the D (6 bases). Germline V CDR1 and CDR2: SGHRS, YFSETQ. The CDR3 covers 14 residues. Trimming stripped 4 bases from V and 4 bases from J, with 14 bases between. The CDR3 region has the DNA TGCGCCAGCAGCCCCCCCGGAGGGGTAGAGACCCAGTACTTC. It is translated as CASSPPGGVETQYF.